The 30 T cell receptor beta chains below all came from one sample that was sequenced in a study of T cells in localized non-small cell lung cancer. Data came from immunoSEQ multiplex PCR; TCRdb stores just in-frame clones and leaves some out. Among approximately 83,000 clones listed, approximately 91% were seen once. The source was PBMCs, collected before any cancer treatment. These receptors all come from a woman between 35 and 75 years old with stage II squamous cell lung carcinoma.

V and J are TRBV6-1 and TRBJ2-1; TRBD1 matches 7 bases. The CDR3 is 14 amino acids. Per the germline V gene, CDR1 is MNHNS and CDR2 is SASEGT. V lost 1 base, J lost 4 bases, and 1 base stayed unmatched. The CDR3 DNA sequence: TGTGCCAGCAGTGAAGGACAGGGTTACAATGAGCAGTTCTTC. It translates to CASSEGQGYNEQFF.

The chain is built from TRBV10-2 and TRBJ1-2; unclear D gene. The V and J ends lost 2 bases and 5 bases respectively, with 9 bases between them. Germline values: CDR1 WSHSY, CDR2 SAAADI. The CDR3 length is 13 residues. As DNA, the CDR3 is TGCGCCAGCAGTGAGGGTTGGGGTTATGGCTACACCTTC. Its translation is CASSEGWGYGYTF.

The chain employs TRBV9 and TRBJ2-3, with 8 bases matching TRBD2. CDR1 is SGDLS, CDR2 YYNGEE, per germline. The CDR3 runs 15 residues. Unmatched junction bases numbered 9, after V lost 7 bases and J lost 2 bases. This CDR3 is CASGLAHTHTDTQYF. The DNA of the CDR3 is TGTGCCAGCGGACTAGCCCACACACACACAGATACGCAGTATTTT.

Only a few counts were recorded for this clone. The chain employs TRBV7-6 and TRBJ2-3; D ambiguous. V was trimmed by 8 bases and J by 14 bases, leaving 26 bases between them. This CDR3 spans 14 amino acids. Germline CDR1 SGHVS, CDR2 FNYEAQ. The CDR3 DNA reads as TGTGCCAGCGAGCTCGCCCCGTTTAGGCCCCCCCGGTATTTT. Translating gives CASELAPFRPPRYF.

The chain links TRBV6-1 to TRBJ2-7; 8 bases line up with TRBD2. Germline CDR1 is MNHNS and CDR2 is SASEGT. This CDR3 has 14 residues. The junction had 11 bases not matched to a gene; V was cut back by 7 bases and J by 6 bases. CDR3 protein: CASIPPGLVPEQYF. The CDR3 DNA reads TGTGCCAGCATTCCCCCGGGACTAGTACCCGAGCAGTACTTC.

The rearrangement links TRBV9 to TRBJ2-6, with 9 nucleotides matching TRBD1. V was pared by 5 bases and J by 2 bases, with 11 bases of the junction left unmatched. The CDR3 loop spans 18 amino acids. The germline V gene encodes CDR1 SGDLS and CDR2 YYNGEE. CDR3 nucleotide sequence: TGTGCCAGCAGTAAGGGACAGGGTTTAATCACTGGGGCCAACGTCCTGACTTTC. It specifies CASSKGQGLITGANVLTF.

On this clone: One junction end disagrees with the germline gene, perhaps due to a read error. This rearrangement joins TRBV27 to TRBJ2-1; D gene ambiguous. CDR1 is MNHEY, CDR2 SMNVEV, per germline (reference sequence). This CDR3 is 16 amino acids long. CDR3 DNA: TGTACCAGCAGCCCCACTACCCTGGACGGGTCGAGTGAGCAGTTCTTC. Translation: CTSSPTTLDGSSEQFF.

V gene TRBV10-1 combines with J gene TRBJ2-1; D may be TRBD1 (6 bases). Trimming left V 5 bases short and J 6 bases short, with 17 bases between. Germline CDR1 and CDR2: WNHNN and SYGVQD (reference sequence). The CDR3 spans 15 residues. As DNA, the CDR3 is TGCGCCAGCAGTAGGGACATTTCTCCCCCCAATGAGCAGTTCTTC. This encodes CASSRDISPPNEQFF.

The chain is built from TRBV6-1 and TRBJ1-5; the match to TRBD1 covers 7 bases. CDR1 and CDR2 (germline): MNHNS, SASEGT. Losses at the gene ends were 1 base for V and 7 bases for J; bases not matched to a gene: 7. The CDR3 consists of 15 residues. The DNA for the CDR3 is TGTGCCAGCAGTGAAGACGAAGGGGGCAGCCAGCCCCAGCATTTT. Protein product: CASSEDEGGSQPQHF.

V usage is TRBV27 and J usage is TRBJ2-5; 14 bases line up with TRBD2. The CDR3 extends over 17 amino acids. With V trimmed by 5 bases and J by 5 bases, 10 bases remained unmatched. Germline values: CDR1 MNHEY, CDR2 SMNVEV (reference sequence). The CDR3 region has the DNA TGTGCCAGCAGTCCGACTAGCGGGAGGGCCGGATGGGAGACCCAGTACTTC. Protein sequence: CASSPTSGRAGWETQYF.

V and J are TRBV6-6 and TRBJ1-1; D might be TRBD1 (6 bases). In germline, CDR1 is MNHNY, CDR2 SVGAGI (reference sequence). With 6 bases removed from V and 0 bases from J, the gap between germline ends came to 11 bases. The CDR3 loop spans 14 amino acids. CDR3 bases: TGTGCCAGCAGCCCGGCAGGGGTGAACACTGAAGCTTTCTTT. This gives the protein CASSPAGVNTEAFF.

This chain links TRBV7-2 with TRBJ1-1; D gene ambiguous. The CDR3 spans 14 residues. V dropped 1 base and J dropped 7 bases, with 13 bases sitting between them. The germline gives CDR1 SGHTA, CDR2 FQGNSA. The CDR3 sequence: CASSLGGSGGEAFF. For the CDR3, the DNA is TGTGCCAGCAGCTTAGGGGGAAGCGGCGGTGAAGCTTTCTTT.

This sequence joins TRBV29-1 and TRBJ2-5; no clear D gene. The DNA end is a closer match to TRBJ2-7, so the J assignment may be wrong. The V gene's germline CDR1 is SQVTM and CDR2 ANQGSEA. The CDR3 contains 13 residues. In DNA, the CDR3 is TGCAGCGTTGAATCTCAGGAGCCCTACGAGCAGTACTTC. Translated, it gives CSVESQEPYEQYF.

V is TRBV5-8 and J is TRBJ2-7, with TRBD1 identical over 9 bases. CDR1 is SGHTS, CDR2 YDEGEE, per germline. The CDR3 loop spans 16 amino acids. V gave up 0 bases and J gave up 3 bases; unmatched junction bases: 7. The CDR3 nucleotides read TGTGCCAGCAGCTTGGTCGTTGGGACAGGGAACTACGAGCAGTACTTC. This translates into CASSLVVGTGNYEQYF.

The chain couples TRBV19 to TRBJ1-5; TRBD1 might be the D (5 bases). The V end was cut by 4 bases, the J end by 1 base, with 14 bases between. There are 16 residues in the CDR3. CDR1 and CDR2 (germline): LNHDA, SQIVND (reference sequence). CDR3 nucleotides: TGTGCCAGTAGTACACGGACAAGGGAAAGCAATCAGCCCCAGCATTTT. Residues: CASSTRTRESNQPQHF.

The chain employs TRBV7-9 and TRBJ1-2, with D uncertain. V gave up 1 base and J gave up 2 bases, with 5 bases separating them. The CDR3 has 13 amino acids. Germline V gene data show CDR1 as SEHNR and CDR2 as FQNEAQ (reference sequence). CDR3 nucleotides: TGTGCCAGCAGCTTAGGGCCGAACTATGGCTACACCTTC. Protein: CASSLGPNYGYTF.

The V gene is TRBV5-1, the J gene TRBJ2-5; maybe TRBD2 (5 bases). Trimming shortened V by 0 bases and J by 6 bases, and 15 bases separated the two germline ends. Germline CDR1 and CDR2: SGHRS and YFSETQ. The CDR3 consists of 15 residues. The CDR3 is CASSLDSEPKQTQYF. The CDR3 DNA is TGCGCCAGCAGCTTGGATAGCGAACCGAAACAGACCCAGTACTTC.

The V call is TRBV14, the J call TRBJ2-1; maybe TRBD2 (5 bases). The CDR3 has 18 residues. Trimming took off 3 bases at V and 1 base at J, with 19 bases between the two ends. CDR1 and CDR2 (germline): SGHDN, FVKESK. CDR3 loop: CASSHQPGRDRSYNEQFF. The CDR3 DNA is TGTGCCAGCAGCCATCAGCCGGGGAGAGATAGGTCCTACAATGAGCAGTTCTTC.

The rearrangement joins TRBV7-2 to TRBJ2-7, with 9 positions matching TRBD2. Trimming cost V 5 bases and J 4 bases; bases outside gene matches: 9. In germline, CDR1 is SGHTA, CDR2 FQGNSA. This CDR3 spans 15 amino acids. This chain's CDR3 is CASSPQTSGGYEQYF. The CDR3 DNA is TGTGCCAGCAGCCCCCAGACTAGCGGAGGATACGAGCAGTACTTC.

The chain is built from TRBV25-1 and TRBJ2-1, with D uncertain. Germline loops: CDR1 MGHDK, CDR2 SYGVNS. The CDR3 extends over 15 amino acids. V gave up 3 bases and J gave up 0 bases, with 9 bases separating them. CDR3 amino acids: CASSDQVSSYNEQFF. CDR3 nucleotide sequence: TGTGCCAGCAGTGATCAGGTTAGCTCCTACAATGAGCAGTTCTTC.

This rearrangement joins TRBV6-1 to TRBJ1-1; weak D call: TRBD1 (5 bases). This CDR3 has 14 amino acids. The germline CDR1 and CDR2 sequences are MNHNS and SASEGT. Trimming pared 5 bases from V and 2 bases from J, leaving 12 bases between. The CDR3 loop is CASSPLGANTEAFF. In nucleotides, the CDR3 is TGTGCCAGCAGTCCTCTAGGGGCAAACACTGAAGCTTTCTTT.

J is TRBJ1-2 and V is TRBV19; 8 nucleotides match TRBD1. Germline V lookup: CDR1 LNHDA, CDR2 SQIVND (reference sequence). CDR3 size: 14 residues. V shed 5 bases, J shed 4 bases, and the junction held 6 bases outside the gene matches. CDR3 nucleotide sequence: TGTGCCAGTAGTGTGACAGGGGATTTCTATGGCTACACCTTC. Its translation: CASSVTGDFYGYTF.

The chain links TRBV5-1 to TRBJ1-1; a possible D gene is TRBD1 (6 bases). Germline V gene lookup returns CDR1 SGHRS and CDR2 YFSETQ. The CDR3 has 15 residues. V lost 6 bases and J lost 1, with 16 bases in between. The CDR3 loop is CASKEITGRNTEAFF. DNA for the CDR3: TGCGCCAGCAAAGAAATCACAGGGAGGAACACTGAAGCTTTCTTT. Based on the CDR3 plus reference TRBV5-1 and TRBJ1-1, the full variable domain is KAGVTQTPRYLIKTRGQQVTLSCSPISGHRSVSWYQQTPGQGLQFLFEYFSETQRNKGNFPGRFSGRQFSNSRSEMNVSTLELGDSALYLCASKEITGRNTEAFFGQGTRLTVV.

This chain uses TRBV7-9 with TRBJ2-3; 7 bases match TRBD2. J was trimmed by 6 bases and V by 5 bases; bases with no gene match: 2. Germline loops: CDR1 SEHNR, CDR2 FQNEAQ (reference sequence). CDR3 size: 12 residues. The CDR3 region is CASSPGGDTQYF. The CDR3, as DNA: TGTGCCAGCAGCCCCGGGGGGGATACGCAGTATTTT.

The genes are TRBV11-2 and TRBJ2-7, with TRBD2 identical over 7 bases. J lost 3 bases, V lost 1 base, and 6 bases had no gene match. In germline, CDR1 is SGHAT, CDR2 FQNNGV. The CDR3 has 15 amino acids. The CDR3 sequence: CASSLVGGSNYEQYF. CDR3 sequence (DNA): TGTGCCAGCAGCTTAGTGGGAGGGTCCAACTACGAGCAGTACTTC.

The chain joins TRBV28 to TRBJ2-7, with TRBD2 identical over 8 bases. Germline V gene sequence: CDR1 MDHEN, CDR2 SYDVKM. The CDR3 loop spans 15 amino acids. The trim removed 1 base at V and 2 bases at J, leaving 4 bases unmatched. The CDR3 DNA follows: TGTGCCAGCAGTTTATTGCCGGGACTAGCCTACGAGCAGTACTTC. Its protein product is CASSLLPGLAYEQYF.

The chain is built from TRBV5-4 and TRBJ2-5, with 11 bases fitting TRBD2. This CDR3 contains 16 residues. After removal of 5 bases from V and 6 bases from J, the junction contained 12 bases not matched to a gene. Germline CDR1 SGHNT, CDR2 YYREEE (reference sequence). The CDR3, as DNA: TGTGCCAGCAGTACGGCACTAGCGGGAGAAATGAAGACCCAGTACTTC. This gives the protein CASSTALAGEMKTQYF.

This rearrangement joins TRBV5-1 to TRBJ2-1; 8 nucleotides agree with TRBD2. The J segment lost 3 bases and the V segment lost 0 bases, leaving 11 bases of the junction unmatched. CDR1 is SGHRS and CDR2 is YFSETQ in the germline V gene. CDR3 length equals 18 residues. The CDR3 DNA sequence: TGCGCCAGCAGCTTGGCCGGGGGGGCCGCAGTCGGCTACAATGAGCAGTTCTTC. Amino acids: CASSLAGGAAVGYNEQFF.

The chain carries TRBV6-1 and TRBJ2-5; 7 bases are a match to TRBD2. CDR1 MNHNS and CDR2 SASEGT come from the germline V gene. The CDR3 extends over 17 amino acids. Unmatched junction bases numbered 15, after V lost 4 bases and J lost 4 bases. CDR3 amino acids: CASSVGGGRGTIETQYF. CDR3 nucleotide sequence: TGTGCCAGCAGTGTCGGGGGAGGGCGGGGGACTATAGAGACCCAGTACTTC.

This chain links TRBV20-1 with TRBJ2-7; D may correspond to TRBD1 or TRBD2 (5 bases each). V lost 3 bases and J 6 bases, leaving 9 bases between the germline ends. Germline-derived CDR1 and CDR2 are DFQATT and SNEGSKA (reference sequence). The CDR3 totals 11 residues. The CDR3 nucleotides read TGCAGTGCTAGTGGGGGTAGCGAGCAGTACTTC. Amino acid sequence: CSASGGSEQYF.